The 22 T cell receptor beta chains reported below all come from one sample, sequenced in a study of T cell responses to AZD1222 COVID-19 vaccine. The data were produced by immunoSEQ multiplex PCR, yet TCRdb's version contains in-frame clones alone and is incomplete. In the table there are about 99,000 clones, 85% to 95% of which are singletons. Sequences were derived from peripheral blood, sampled on day 0 of AZD1222 vaccination. These receptors came from an adult in good health.

This clone was seen only a few times. The rearrangement links TRBV12-3 or TRBV12-4 to TRBJ2-1; the D is unclear. Deletions cut 7 bases from V and 7 bases from J, with 8 bases between. CDR3 length: 11 residues. In DNA form, the CDR3 reads TGTGCCAGCAACCTAGGGAATGAGCAGTTCTTC. This gives the protein CASNLGNEQFF.

The V gene is TRBV7-3, the J gene TRBJ2-1; no firm D call. The germline V gene has CDR1 SGHTA and CDR2 FQGTGA. CDR3 length equals 15 residues. Trimming removed 2 bases from V and 4 bases from J, with 12 bases in between. The CDR3 nucleotides are TGTGCCAGCAGCTTAGAAGGAGCTTCTTACAATGAGCAGTTCTTC. Its protein is CASSLEGASYNEQFF.

This chain joins TRBV7-2 and TRBJ1-3; D is unresolved. Trimming removed 5 bases from V and 4 bases from J, with 6 bases in between. There are 12 residues in the CDR3. Per the germline V gene, CDR1 is SGHTA and CDR2 is FQGNSA. Here the CDR3 reads CASSMWGNTIYF. The CDR3 nucleotides are TGTGCCAGCAGCATGTGGGGAAACACCATATATTTT.

The chain carries TRBV20-1 and TRBJ1-1, with D possibly being TRBD1 (6 bases). Trimming took 4 bases from V and 4 from J, leaving 7 bases between them. The CDR3 has 11 amino acids. Looked up from germline, CDR1 is DFQATT and CDR2 is SNEGSKA (reference sequence). The chain's CDR3 is CSAKGVTEAFF. The CDR3 coding sequence is TGCAGTGCTAAGGGGGTCACTGAAGCTTTCTTT.

The V gene is TRBV5-4, the J gene TRBJ2-7, with D perhaps matching TRBD2 (5 bases). Trimming pared 1 base from V and 0 bases from J, leaving 17 bases between. Germline CDR1 SGHNT, CDR2 YYREEE (reference sequence). The CDR3 contains 17 residues. The CDR3 bases are TGTGCCAGCAGCTTGTTCCAAGGTAGCGTTTCCTCCTACGAGCAGTACTTC. As protein: CASSLFQGSVSSYEQYF.

The chain recombines TRBV5-4 with TRBJ1-1; 7 positions agree with TRBD1. Germline V gene sequence: CDR1 SGHNT, CDR2 YYREEE (reference sequence). Trimming took 3 bases from V and 3 from J; bases not matched to a gene: 8. The CDR3 is 15 amino acids. The CDR3 here is CASSSPQGGHTEAFF. The CDR3 coding sequence is TGTGCCAGCAGCTCCCCACAAGGGGGCCACACTGAAGCTTTCTTT.

The rearrangement uses TRBV10-3 and TRBJ2-2; unclear D gene. Germline-derived CDR1 and CDR2 are ENHRY and SYGVKD. V dropped 4 bases and J dropped 1 base, with 7 bases sitting between them. This CDR3 region has 14 residues. CDR3: CAISGPLNTGELFF. In nucleotides, the CDR3 is TGTGCCATCAGTGGACCGCTGAACACCGGGGAGCTGTTTTTT.

The gene calls are TRBV11-2 and TRBJ2-3; D may be TRBD1 (5 bases). The CDR3 covers 13 residues. Deletions cut 0 bases from V and 9 bases from J, with 10 bases between. The germline V gene has CDR1 SGHAT and CDR2 FQNNGV. The CDR3: CASSLDLGVTQYF. CDR3 nucleotide sequence: TGTGCCAGCAGCTTAGATCTAGGGGTAACGCAGTATTTT. Full variable domain (outside the CDR3, taken from reference TRBV11-2 and TRBJ2-3): EAGVAQSPRYKIIEKRQSVAFWCNPISGHATLYWYQQILGQGPKLLIQFQNNGVVDDSQLPKDRFSAERLKGVDSTLKIQPAKLEDSAVYLCASSLDLGVTQYFGPGTRLTVL.

This chain joins TRBV5-6 and TRBJ1-3, with D possibly matching TRBD1 (5 bases). The CDR3 covers 15 residues. V was pared by 1 base and J by 0 bases, with 8 bases between. Germline V gene data show CDR1 as SGHDT and CDR2 as YYEEEE. The CDR3 loop reads CASSLQGDSGNTIYF. DNA for the CDR3: TGTGCCAGCAGCTTGCAGGGCGACTCTGGAAACACCATATATTTT.

The V call is TRBV7-3, the J call TRBJ2-1; 8 bases align to TRBD2. V was clipped by 1 base and J by 1 base; unmatched bases: 9. Germline CDR1 and CDR2: SGHTA and FQGTGA. This CDR3 region has 18 residues. The CDR3 here is CASSLKDAGGRSYNEQFF. The CDR3 DNA reads TGTGCCAGCAGCTTAAAGGATGCAGGCGGGAGGTCCTACAATGAGCAGTTCTTC.

In its sample, this clone was seen once. The chain joins TRBV14 to TRBJ1-2; 11 bases fit TRBD1. From germline, CDR1 is SGHDN and CDR2 FVKESK. V gave up 4 bases and J gave up 4 bases; unmatched junction bases: 8. This CDR3 is 16 amino acids long. The CDR3 spells CASSPPRDRGVYGYTF. The CDR3 DNA follows: TGTGCCAGCAGCCCCCCCCGGGACAGGGGGGTCTATGGCTACACCTTC.

This clone was counted once. The chain joins TRBV5-1 to TRBJ1-2; D gene uncertain. Germline CDR1 reads SGHRS; CDR2 reads YFSETQ. The CDR3 is 16 residues long. Trimming took off 5 bases at V and 2 bases at J, with 19 bases between the two ends. This chain's CDR3 is CASSAKVGVPNYGYTF. Written as DNA, the CDR3 is TGCGCCAGCAGTGCTAAGGTCGGGGTTCCCAACTATGGCTACACCTTC.

The chain is built from TRBV15 and TRBJ1-2, with 9 nucleotides matching TRBD1. CDR1 LNHNV and CDR2 YYDKDF come from the germline V gene (reference sequence). The CDR3 spans 15 residues. After removal of 1 base from V and 4 bases from J, the junction contained 4 bases not matched to a gene. CDR3 sequence reads: CATSRGAQGAYGYTF. The CDR3 DNA follows: TGTGCCACCAGCAGAGGTGCACAGGGGGCCTATGGCTACACCTTC.

This clone showed up just a few times. This sequence joins TRBV7-3 and TRBJ2-5, with D unclear. The germline gives CDR1 SGHTA, CDR2 FQGTGA. Trimming took off 4 bases at V and 4 bases at J, with 13 bases between the two ends. The length of the CDR3 is 14 residues. DNA for the CDR3: TGTGCCAGCAGCTCCGGACGACGGTCAGAGACCCAGTACTTC. Residues: CASSSGRRSETQYF.

This clone was detected only once. The chain combines TRBV19 with TRBJ2-1, with TRBD1 identical over 7 bases. The CDR3 is 16 residues long. Germline trimming cut 4 bases from V and 7 bases from J; bases unmatched to any gene: 13. Germline assignment: CDR1 LNHDA and CDR2 SQIVND (reference sequence). CDR3 region: CASSSPTGTRRNEQFF. Written as DNA, the CDR3 is TGTGCCAGTAGTAGCCCGACAGGGACCCGTCGGAATGAGCAGTTCTTC.

This sequence joins TRBV2 and TRBJ2-6; D is ambiguous. V gave up 4 bases and J gave up 0 bases, with 4 bases separating them. This CDR3 has 14 amino acids. Germline loops: CDR1 SNHLY, CDR2 FYNNEI. The CDR3 nucleotides read TGTGCCAGCAGTGGTATCTCTGGGGCCAACGTCCTGACTTTC. Its protein product is CASSGISGANVLTF.

The rearrangement joins TRBV11-1 to TRBJ2-5; D may be TRBD1 or TRBD2 (5 bases each). Germline CDR1 SGHAT, CDR2 FQDESV (reference sequence). CDR3 length: 16 residues. V dropped 6 bases and J dropped 4 bases, with 21 bases sitting between them. CDR3 sequence: CASSQGSRGSGETQYF. CDR3 nucleotides: TGTGCCAGCAGTCAAGGCTCGAGGGGTTCGGGAGAGACCCAGTACTTC.

The chain combines TRBV5-1 with TRBJ1-6, with 9 bases lining up with TRBD1. Germline loops: CDR1 SGHRS, CDR2 YFSETQ. With 1 base clipped from V and 8 bases from J, the junction kept 7 bases outside the gene matches. This CDR3 is 16 amino acids long. The CDR3 sequence: CASSLSGQGLYSPLHF. CDR3 DNA: TGCGCCAGCAGCTTGAGTGGACAGGGGTTATATTCACCCCTCCACTTT.

The V gene is TRBV19, the J gene TRBJ1-5, with D hard to call. The V end lost 1 base, the J end lost 7 bases, and 14 bases lay between the germline ends. Germline values: CDR1 LNHDA, CDR2 SQIVND (reference sequence). This CDR3 is built from 15 residues. The CDR3 coding sequence is TGTGCCAGTAGTATAGCGCAGTGGGGTCGGCAGCCCCAGCATTTT. Protein product: CASSIAQWGRQPQHF.

The rearrangement links TRBV5-1 to TRBJ2-7; 9 bases fit TRBD2. CDR3 length: 15 amino acids. Germline V gene data show CDR1 as SGHRS and CDR2 as YFSETQ. V gave up 3 bases and J gave up 3 bases; unmatched junction bases: 7. This CDR3 reads CASSSGTSSIYEQYF. The CDR3 nucleotides read TGCGCCAGCAGCTCCGGGACTAGCAGCATCTACGAGCAGTACTTC.

The CDR3 DNA follows: TGTGCCAGCAGCAAAAGACGGGGGGGCCTTAGCACAGATACGCAGTATTTT. It translates to CASSKRRGGLSTDTQYF. The genes are TRBV13 and TRBJ2-3; 8 nucleotides match TRBD2. The junction had 10 bases not matched to a gene; V was cut back by 5 bases and J by 0 bases. The CDR3 consists of 17 residues. The germline CDR1 and CDR2 sequences are PRHDT and FYEKMQ (reference sequence).

The rearrangement joins TRBV28 to TRBJ1-3; D is unclear. The CDR3 spans 14 residues. In germline, CDR1 is MDHEN, CDR2 SYDVKM. V was cut by 7 bases and J by 0 bases, with 10 bases left in between. The CDR3: CASNEDFSGNTIYF. The CDR3 coding sequence is TGTGCCAGCAACGAAGACTTCTCTGGAAACACCATATATTTT. The variable domain in full, with the rest retrieved from reference TRBV28 and TRBJ1-3, is DVKVTQSSRYLVKRTGEKVFLECVQDMDHENMFWYRQDPGLGLRLIYFSYDVKMKEKGDIPEGYSVSREKKERFSLILESASTNQTSMYLCASNEDFSGNTIYFGEGSWLTVV.